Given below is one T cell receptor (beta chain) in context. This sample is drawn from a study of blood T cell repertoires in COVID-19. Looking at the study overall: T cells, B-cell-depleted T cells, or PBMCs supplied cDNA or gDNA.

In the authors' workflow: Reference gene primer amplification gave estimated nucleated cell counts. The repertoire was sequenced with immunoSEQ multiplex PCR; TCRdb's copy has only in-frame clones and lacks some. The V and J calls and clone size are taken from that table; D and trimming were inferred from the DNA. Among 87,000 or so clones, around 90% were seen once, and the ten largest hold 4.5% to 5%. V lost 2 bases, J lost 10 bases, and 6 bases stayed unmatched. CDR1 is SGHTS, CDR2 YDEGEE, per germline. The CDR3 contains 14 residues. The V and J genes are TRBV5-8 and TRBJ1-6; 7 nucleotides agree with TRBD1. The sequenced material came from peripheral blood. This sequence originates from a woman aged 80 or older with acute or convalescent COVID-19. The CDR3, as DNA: TGTGCCAGCAGCTTCAGGACAGGCCAATCACCCCTCCACTTT. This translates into CASSFRTGQSPLHF.